Presented here are 10 T cell receptor beta chains from one specimen sequenced in a study of read filtering for tumor transcriptome and immune sequencing. The library was built from about 400 ng RNA with molecular barcoded adaptors for alpha/delta and beta/gamma chains. One entry per CDR3 protein, called by TCRdb with MiXCR from the reads. In the table there are some 62,000 distinct CDR3 sequences, roughly 13% of which are singletons. The sequenced sample was a population of CD138-negative cells sorted from bone marrow. The source is a donor over 35 with multiple myeloma.

The sample holds many counts of this clonotype. The CDR3 spells CATSDLGTGTNEQFF. The CDR3 coding sequence is TGTGCCACCAGTGATTTGGGGACAGGGACCAATGAGCAGTTCTTC. The V gene is TRBV24-1, the J gene TRBJ2-1; 9 bases line up with TRBD1. V gave up 0 bases and J gave up 6 bases; unmatched junction bases: 2. CDR3 length: 15 amino acids. The germline gives CDR1 KGHDR, CDR2 SFDVKD.

In this sample, this clonotype turned up a few times. A read error may explain this, as a much larger clone is one base away. The chain is built from TRBV29-1 and TRBJ2-4; 7 positions match TRBD1. After removal of 1 base from V and 6 bases from J, the junction contained 9 bases not matched to a gene. The CDR3 totals 15 residues. Germline CDR1 and CDR2: SQVTM and ANQGSEA. DNA for the CDR3: TGCAGCGTTGAAGGGACGATGGCAGGGGGAAACATTCAGTACTTC. Translated, it gives CSVEGTMAGGNIQYF. The variable domain in full, completed from reference TRBV29-1 and TRBJ2-4, reads SAVISQKPSRDICQRGTSLTIQCQVDSQVTMMFWYRQQPGQSLTLIATANQGSEATYESGFVIDKFPISRPNLTFSTLTVSNMSPEDSSIYLCSVEGTMAGGNIQYFGAGTRLSVL.

The table lists this clonotype with many counts. The rearrangement links TRBV5-1 to TRBJ2-7, with D possibly TRBD1 on 7 matching bases. The V end lost 0 bases, the J end lost 2 bases, and 15 bases lay between the germline ends. Germline CDR1 and CDR2: SGHRS and YFSETQ. The CDR3 runs 16 residues. The CDR3 sequence: CASSLVAGQFTYEQYF. In DNA form, the CDR3 reads TGCGCCAGCAGCTTGGTGGCGGGACAGTTTACCTACGAGCAGTACTTC.

The V and J genes are TRBV14 and TRBJ2-3, with TRBD2 matching over 9 bases. The CDR3 sequence is 16 residues long. CDR1 and CDR2 (germline): SGHDN, FVKESK. Trimming at V came to 7 bases and at J to 8 bases, leaving 16 bases not matched to a gene. CDR3 nucleotides: TGTGCCAGCAACCACCAGCTTAGCGGGAGCTCAGGTACGCAGTATTTT. It codes for CASNHQLSGSSGTQYF.

In regard to this clonotype: At one end, the junction sequence differs from germline, possibly due to a read error. The chain joins TRBV7-9 to TRBJ1-4, with no clear D. This CDR3 spans 16 amino acids. The germline V gene encodes CDR1 SEHNR and CDR2 FQNEAQ (reference sequence). CDR3 DNA: TGTGCCTGCAGCTTAAACTTGGCCGGGTCTAATGAAAAACTGTCTTTT. As protein: CACSLNLAGSNEKLSF.

This clonotype has only a few counts. A much larger clone is a single base away; this may be a read error. J is TRBJ2-7 and V is TRBV18; TRBD1 matches 9 bases. J lost 0 bases, V lost 3 bases, and 6 bases had no gene match. Germline V lookup: CDR1 KGHSH, CDR2 LQKENI. The CDR3 is 16 residues long. Here the CDR3 reads CASSPLDRGGSYEQYF. Written as DNA, the CDR3 is TGTGCCAGCTCACCGTTAGACAGGGGGGGCTCCTACGAGCAGTACTTC.

This clonotype was seen more than once but under ten times. A much larger clone sits a single nucleotide away, making a read error possible. The chain joins TRBV7-9 to TRBJ2-1, with D unresolved. The V and J ends lost 2 bases and 10 bases respectively, with 6 bases between them. Germline lookup yields CDR1 SEHNR and CDR2 FQNEAQ (reference sequence). CDR3 length: 11 residues. The DNA of the CDR3 is TGTGCCAGCAGCTTACGGTACGAGCAGTTCTTC. Encoded protein: CASSLRYEQFF.

This clonotype was detected ten times or more. The chain is built from TRBV5-6 and TRBJ2-2; the D is unclear. Germline CDR1 and CDR2: SGHDT and YYEEEE. This CDR3 comprises 13 residues. V lost 3 bases and J 10 bases, leaving 13 bases between the germline ends. CDR3 amino acids: CASSSIASLELFF. As DNA, the CDR3 is TGTGCCAGCAGCTCAATAGCATCGTTGGAGCTGTTTTTT.

This clonotype was counted at least ten times. This chain links TRBV25-1 with TRBJ1-1; 7 bases fit TRBD1. The V gene end was trimmed by 10 bases and the J gene end by 8 bases; junction bases not matched to a gene: 4. CDR3 length equals 10 residues. The germline gives CDR1 MGHDK, CDR2 SYGVNS. For the CDR3, the DNA is TGTGCCACTCAGGGGGTGGAAGCTTTCTTT. Protein sequence: CATQGVEAFF.

This clonotype was recorded a few times. The V gene is TRBV18, the J gene TRBJ1-1; 7 bases map to TRBD1. V was clipped by 3 bases and J by 3 bases; unmatched bases: 10. CDR1 KGHSH and CDR2 LQKENI come from the germline V gene. The CDR3 contains 16 residues. The CDR3 loop reads CASSPGLGQIDTEAFF. CDR3 nucleotide sequence: TGTGCCAGCTCACCCGGCCTGGGACAGATTGACACTGAAGCTTTCTTT.